Below are 7 T cell receptor beta chains sequenced from a single sample in a study of CD8+ T cells in alopecia areata. Indicated treatment: oral pan-JAK inhibitor, 5-10 mg twice daily. Investigators isolated RNA and reverse transcribed it into cDNA to act as the sequencing template. Profiling relied on immunoSEQ multiplex PCR, and the TCRdb table lists in-frame clones only, not all of them. There are around 170,000 clones in the sample; around 49% occur only once, and around 10% lies in the top ten. The sample was CD8+ T cells sorted from blood, taken around week 54, from a patient treated with tofacitinib. These receptor sequences come from a human donor with alopecia areata.

The rearrangement joins TRBV5-1 to TRBJ1-6, with D unresolved. This CDR3 contains 12 residues. V lost 0 bases and J 8 bases, leaving 3 bases between the germline ends. Germline loops: CDR1 SGHRS, CDR2 YFSETQ. The CDR3, as DNA: TGCGCCAGCAGCTTGGAGGATTCACCCCTCCACTTT. It codes for CASSLEDSPLHF. Combining the CDR3 with reference TRBV5-1 and TRBJ1-6 gives the whole variable domain KAGVTQTPRYLIKTRGQQVTLSCSPISGHRSVSWYQQTPGQGLQFLFEYFSETQRNKGNFPGRFSGRQFSNSRSEMNVSTLELGDSALYLCASSLEDSPLHFGNGTRLTVT.

The rearrangement joins TRBV5-5 to TRBJ2-2, with D perhaps matching TRBD2 (5 bases). Trimming removed 3 bases at V and 0 bases at J, with 12 bases between. The germline V gene encodes CDR1 SGHKS and CDR2 YYEKEE (reference sequence). The CDR3 extends over 16 amino acids. CDR3 in amino acids: CASSSPFGANTGELFF. As DNA, the CDR3 is TGTGCCAGCAGCTCTCCATTCGGGGCGAACACCGGGGAGCTGTTTTTT.

Only a few counts were recorded for this clone. This chain uses TRBV5-6 with TRBJ2-3; no reliable D call. Per the germline V gene, CDR1 is SGHDT and CDR2 is YYEEEE. The CDR3 has 14 amino acids. The ends were cut back, 1 base at V and 6 bases at J, with 12 bases in the middle. This chain's CDR3 is CASSLSTVVDTQYF. In DNA, the CDR3 is TGTGCCAGCAGCTTGTCTACGGTGGTGGATACGCAGTATTTT.

The chain combines TRBV7-2 with TRBJ2-3; 9 nucleotides match TRBD2. Germline trimming cut 4 bases from V and 2 bases from J; bases unmatched to any gene: 4. The CDR3 has 15 residues. Germline assignment: CDR1 SGHTA and CDR2 FQGNSA. The CDR3 sequence: CASSSTSGFTDTQYF. In DNA form, the CDR3 reads TGTGCCAGCAGCTCGACTAGCGGCTTCACAGATACGCAGTATTTT.

This clone was counted only a few times. The V gene is TRBV25-1, the J gene TRBJ1-2; tentatively, D is TRBD1 (5 bases). V lost 3 bases to trimming and J lost 5 bases, with 7 bases between them. Germline CDR1 MGHDK, CDR2 SYGVNS. The CDR3 has 12 residues. CDR3 in amino acids: CASSDREYGYTF. The CDR3 nucleotides are TGTGCCAGCAGTGACAGGGAATATGGCTACACCTTC.

This clone occurred a few times. The chain combines TRBV7-2 with TRBJ2-7; unclear D gene. The CDR3 runs 13 residues. CDR1 SGHTA and CDR2 FQGNSA come from the germline V gene. Trimming cost V 2 bases and J 7 bases, with 12 bases left between them. CDR3 sequence (DNA): TGTGCCAGCAGCTTACAGGATACGAGGGAGCAGTACTTC. Translation: CASSLQDTREQYF.

CDR3: CASTPGTAYGYTF. The CDR3 DNA follows: TGTGCCAGTACCCCAGGGACCGCGTATGGCTACACCTTC. The chain couples TRBV19 to TRBJ1-2, with D possibly matching TRBD1 (5 bases). V lost 7 bases to trimming and J lost 5 bases, with 14 bases between them. CDR3 length: 13 amino acids. Germline-derived CDR1 and CDR2 are LNHDA and SQIVND (reference sequence).